A selection of T cell receptor beta chains follows, all from one sample in a study of OX40 agonist ivuxolimab in advanced cancers. Only in-frame clones appear in the TCRdb table, and some are missing; sequencing was by immunoSEQ multiplex PCR. Of 75,000 to 100,000 clones listed, about nine tenths are singletons. The source material was CD4+ or CD8+ T cells sorted from blood, sampled in a trial of the OX40 agonist ivuxolimab. The receptors come from an adult with an advanced solid tumor such as melanoma, head and neck, liver or kidney cancer. Each CDR3 is given with its conserved first and last residue. Fields, in order: J gene, D gene, V gene, clone size, CDR3 protein, CDR3 DNA. D genes are given only for firm matches. Size values are once, few and many counts, or a class for expanded clones, and some rows have none.

TRBJ1-4 | . | TRBV2 | . | CASREQRGGEKLFF | TGTGCCAGCAGGGAGCAGAGGGGTGGGGAAAAACTGTTTTTT
TRBJ2-2 | TRBD1 | TRBV6-5 | . | CASSPDRESGELFF | TGTGCCAGCAGTCCGGACAGGGAATCCGGGGAGCTGTTTTTT
TRBJ2-5 | . | TRBV6-6 | . | CASSYRASEETQYF | TGTGCCAGCAGTTACCGCGCTAGCGAAGAGACCCAGTACTTC
TRBJ2-7 | . | TRBV20-1 | . | CSASLNYEQYF | TGCAGTGCTAGCCTCAACTACGAGCAGTACTTC
TRBJ2-3 | . | TRBV28 | . | CASSLTEVADTQYF | TGTGCCAGCAGTTTAACGGAGGTGGCAGATACGCAGTATTTT
TRBJ2-7 | . | TRBV10-3 | . | CASGVGGYEQYF | TGTGCCAGCGGCGTCGGGGGCTACGAGCAGTACTTC
TRBJ1-5 | . | TRBV12-5 | . | CASGFFSSGRINQPQHF | TGTGCTAGTGGTTTTTTCTCAAGTGGGAGGATCAATCAGCCCCAGCATTTT
TRBJ2-3 | . | TRBV20-1 | . | CSASGPDTQYF | TGCAGTGCTAGTGGACCAGATACGCAGTATTTT
TRBJ2-1 | . | TRBV9 | . | CASSVQVASGYNEQFF | TGTGCCAGCAGCGTACAGGTGGCCAGCGGGTACAATGAGCAGTTCTTC
TRBJ2-3 | TRBD2 | TRBV7-2 | . | CASSSRSSGSQYTQYF | TGTGCCAGCAGCTCCCGGAGTAGCGGGAGTCAATATACGCAGTATTTT
TRBJ1-4 | . | TRBV18 | . | CASSATTNPGREKLFF | TGTGCCAGCTCAGCAACTACCAACCCCGGCCGTGAAAAACTGTTTTTT
TRBJ2-5 | . | TRBV7-9 | once | CASSTLLASGETQYF | TGTGCCAGCAGCACCCTTCTAGCTTCGGGAGAGACCCAGTACTTC
TRBJ2-2 | . | TRBV15 | . | CATSRESLNTGDLFF | TGTGCCACCAGCAGAGAGTCCCTGAACACCGGGGATCTGTTTTTT
TRBJ2-1 | . | TRBV10-3 | . | CAISEQNNNEQFF | TGTGCCATTTCAGAACAGAATAACAATGAGCAGTTCTTC
TRBJ1-5 | . | TRBV7-9 | . | CASSTDKGQPQHF | TGTGCCAGCAGCACCGACAAGGGCCAGCCCCAGCATTTT
TRBJ2-7 | . | TRBV27 | . | CASSSGGSYYEQYF | TGTGCCAGCAGTTCCGGGGGCTCCTACTACGAGCAGTACTTC
TRBJ2-1 | TRBD2 | TRBV28 | . | CASSSSSGGIYNEQFF | TGTGCCAGCAGTTCCTCTAGCGGGGGGATCTACAATGAGCAGTTCTTC
TRBJ1-1 | TRBD1 | TRBV7-9 | once | CASSQTGGWTEAFF | TGTGCCAGCAGCCAGACAGGGGGCTGGACTGAAGCTTTCTTT
TRBJ2-2 | TRBD1 | TRBV18 | . | CASSQGAGAGELFF | TGTGCCAGCTCACAGGGGGCAGGCGCCGGGGAGCTGTTTTTT
TRBJ2-7 | . | TRBV28 | . | CALGRGGGQQYF | TGTGCTTTAGGCAGGGGGGGTGGCCAGCAGTACTTC
TRBJ1-3 | . | TRBV7-3 | . | CASSFGQGNTIYF | TGTGCCAGCAGCTTCGGACAGGGAAACACCATATATTTT
TRBJ2-7 | . | TRBV5-1 | . | CASSLGKQYEQYF | TGCGCCAGCAGCTTGGGCAAACAATACGAGCAGTACTTC
TRBJ2-1 | TRBD2 | TRBV5-1 | . | CASSAIAGGPKGEQFF | TGCGCCAGCAGCGCCATAGCGGGGGGGCCGAAGGGTGAGCAGTTCTTC
TRBJ1-2 | TRBD1 | TRBV18 | once | CASSPTGTGGPDGYTF | TGTGCCAGCTCACCAACCGGGACAGGGGGCCCCGATGGCTACACCTTC
TRBJ2-5 | . | TRBV11-2 | . | CASSLTGRLQETQYF | TGTGCCAGCAGCTTAACGGGCCGCCTCCAAGAGACCCAGTACTTC
TRBJ1-1 | TRBD1 | TRBV7-2 | . | CASRTGGTEAFF | TGTGCCAGCAGGACAGGGGGCACTGAAGCTTTCTTT
TRBJ2-3 | TRBD2 | TRBV27 | . | CASRTQGLASGSADTQYF | TGTGCCAGCAGGACACAGGGATTGGCTAGCGGGAGTGCAGATACGCAGTATTTT
TRBJ2-7 | TRBD1 | TRBV5-5 | few | CASSFRDSEQYF | TGTGCCAGCAGCTTTCGGGACAGCGAGCAGTACTTC
TRBJ1-1 | . | TRBV19 | . | CAVEMGGRNTEAFF | TGTGCCGTCGAAATGGGGGGCAGGAACACTGAAGCTTTCTTT
TRBJ2-3 | TRBD2 | TRBV10-2 | . | CATKKEAGSTDTQYF | TGCGCCACCAAGAAGGAAGCGGGGAGCACAGATACGCAGTATTTT